These 29 T cell receptor beta chains came from one sample sequenced in a study of long-term antiretroviral therapy in people with HIV. An immunoSEQ assay, version v3.0, was performed at survey level. The table came from immunoSEQ multiplex PCR; TCRdb's copy has only in-frame clones and leaves some out. The sample contains tens of thousands of clones, 85% of which appear only once. The sequencing here drew on unsorted PBMCs, taken around 2.7 years before starting antiretroviral therapy. All receptors derive from a woman aged 30 to 39 with HIV.

This rearrangement joins TRBV2 to TRBJ1-2; D unclear. The CDR3 is 13 residues long. Between the trimmed V and J ends, which lost 2 bases and 4 bases, there was a span of 8 bases. Germline V gene sequence: CDR1 SNHLY, CDR2 FYNNEI. CDR3 region: CASSERGSYGYTF. The CDR3 coding sequence is TGTGCCAGCAGTGAACGGGGATCCTATGGCTACACCTTC.

J is TRBJ2-3 and V is TRBV6-1, with no clear D. CDR3 size: 13 residues. Trimming removed 8 bases from V and 3 bases from J, with 12 bases in between. The V gene's germline CDR1 is MNHNS and CDR2 SASEGT. CDR3 in amino acids: CASRLGITDTQYF. In DNA form, the CDR3 reads TGTGCCAGCCGCCTGGGGATAACAGATACGCAGTATTTT.

This clone was observed once. The genes are TRBV27 and TRBJ1-2; tentative D call: TRBD1 (6 bases). This CDR3 has 14 residues. Germline CDR1 MNHEY, CDR2 SMNVEV (reference sequence). Trimming stripped 4 bases from V and 8 bases from J, with 17 bases between. CDR3 sequence (DNA): TGTGCCAGCAGTTCCTCATACACAGGGTCGGGCTACACCTTC. It is translated as CASSSSYTGSGYTF.

The CDR3 spells CASSLATARSGYTF. CDR3 sequence (DNA): TGTGCCAGCAGCTTAGCGACGGCGCGCTCGGGCTACACCTTC. This sequence joins TRBV11-1 and TRBJ1-2; no reliable D call. The V and J ends lost 0 bases and 8 bases respectively, with 13 bases between them. The CDR3 is made up of 14 amino acids. The germline V gene encodes CDR1 SGHAT and CDR2 FQDESV (reference sequence).

The genes are TRBV11-2 and TRBJ2-4; 8 bases agree with TRBD2. The CDR3 runs to 14 residues. Trimming took 5 bases from V and 6 from J; bases not matched to a gene: 6. Germline-derived CDR1 and CDR2 are SGHAT and FQNNGV. The CDR3 loop is CASSAGTSRNIQYF. The CDR3 region has the DNA TGTGCCAGCAGCGCCGGGACTAGTAGAAACATTCAGTACTTC. The full variable domain, completed using reference TRBV11-2 and TRBJ2-4, is EAGVAQSPRYKIIEKRQSVAFWCNPISGHATLYWYQQILGQGPKLLIQFQNNGVVDDSQLPKDRFSAERLKGVDSTLKIQPAKLEDSAVYLCASSAGTSRNIQYFGAGTRLSVL.

V and J are TRBV4-1 and TRBJ2-7; 8 bases match TRBD2. J gave up 7 bases and V 0 bases, and 17 bases lay outside the gene matches. This CDR3 contains 18 residues. The germline V gene encodes CDR1 MGHRA and CDR2 YSYEKL. The CDR3 DNA sequence: TGCGCCAGCAGCCAAGATGTTAGCGGGGTAGTCGGCTTGAGAGAGCAGTACTTC. Translating gives CASSQDVSGVVGLREQYF.

The V call is TRBV5-1, the J call TRBJ2-5; the D call may be TRBD1 or TRBD2 (6 bases each). The CDR3 extends over 16 amino acids. Trimming removed 0 bases at V and 5 bases at J, with 17 bases between. Germline V lookup: CDR1 SGHRS, CDR2 YFSETQ. The CDR3 is CASSLGVTTGGETQYF. As DNA, the CDR3 is TGCGCCAGCAGCTTGGGGGTGACGACAGGAGGGGAGACCCAGTACTTC.

The chain is built from TRBV15 and TRBJ1-5; TRBD1 is a possible D gene (5 bases). V lost 2 bases and J 7 bases, leaving 15 bases between the germline ends. Germline V gives CDR1 LNHNV, CDR2 YYDKDF (reference sequence). The CDR3 is 15 residues long. DNA for the CDR3: TGTGCCACCAGCAGACCCAATCCAGGGCGACAGCCCCAGCATTTT. The encoded protein is CATSRPNPGRQPQHF. Using reference TRBV15 and TRBJ1-5 for the parts outside the CDR3, the full variable domain is DAMVIQNPRYQVTQFGKPVTLSCSQTLNHNVMYWYQQKSSQAPKLLFHYYDKDFNNEADTPDNFQSRRPNTSFCFLDIRSPGLGDTAMYLCATSRPNPGRQPQHFGDGTRLSIL.

The chain recombines TRBV6-4 with TRBJ1-2, with D maybe TRBD1 (6 bases). Between the trimmed V and J ends, which lost 6 bases and 8 bases, there was a span of 25 bases. In germline, CDR1 is MRHNA, CDR2 SNTAGT. This CDR3 contains 16 residues. This CDR3 reads CASRQGITTASGGYTF. The CDR3 DNA reads TGTGCCAGCAGACAGGGAATCACTACAGCCTCGGGAGGCTACACCTTC.

J is TRBJ2-1 and V is TRBV6-5, with D possibly TRBD1 on 5 matching bases. This CDR3 contains 13 residues. CDR1 MNHEY and CDR2 SVGAGI come from the germline V gene. Trimming took off 6 bases at V and 9 bases at J, with 15 bases between the two ends. Here the CDR3 reads CASRSVSTGEQFF. For the CDR3, the DNA is TGTGCCAGCAGGTCTGTTAGTACAGGTGAGCAGTTCTTC.

J is TRBJ1-4 and V is TRBV9, with D perhaps TRBD1 (5 bases). Germline CDR1 reads SGDLS; CDR2 reads YYNGEE. This CDR3 spans 18 amino acids. Trimming took off 0 bases at V and 2 bases at J, with 17 bases between the two ends. In DNA, the CDR3 is TGTGCCAGCAGCGTAGGGGGGGGATTTGGAGGGACTAATGAAAAACTGTTTTTT. This codes for CASSVGGGFGGTNEKLFF.

The J gene is TRBJ2-7, the V gene TRBV4-1, with 8 nucleotides matching TRBD1. CDR1 and CDR2 (germline): MGHRA, YSYEKL. With V trimmed by 3 bases and J by 4 bases, 5 bases remained unmatched. CDR3 size: 14 residues. CDR3 protein: CASSHETGAYEQYV. The DNA of the CDR3 is TGCGCCAGCAGCCATGAGACAGGGGCTTACGAGCAGTACGTC.

The V and J genes are TRBV28 and TRBJ1-2, with 9 positions matching TRBD1. With 4 bases clipped from V and 7 bases from J, the junction kept 7 bases outside the gene matches. CDR3 length equals 14 residues. CDR1 and CDR2 (germline): MDHEN, SYDVKM. CDR3 bases: TGTGCCAGCAGTTCGATACAGGGGGCGGGTGGCTACACCTTC. Translated: CASSSIQGAGGYTF.

V usage is TRBV7-9 and J usage is TRBJ1-2, with 8 bases identical to TRBD1. From germline, CDR1 is SEHNR and CDR2 FQNEAQ (reference sequence). The CDR3 is made up of 18 amino acids. V was clipped by 4 bases and J by 2 bases; unmatched bases: 15. Written as DNA, the CDR3 is TGTGCCAGCAGCTCGACCCGGGACAGGCGGATCCAAAACTATGGCTACACCTTC. It specifies CASSSTRDRRIQNYGYTF. Drawing the rest from reference TRBV7-9 and TRBJ1-2, the complete variable domain is DTGVSQNPRHKITKRGQNVTFRCDPISEHNRLYWYRQTLGQGPEFLTYFQNEAQLEKSRLLSDRFSAERPKGSFSTLEIQRTEQGDSAMYLCASSSTRDRRIQNYGYTFGSGTRLTVV.

The genes are TRBV12-5 and TRBJ2-7; D not resolved. V lost 1 base, J lost 3 bases, and 4 bases lay in between. The CDR3 runs to 12 residues. Germline lookup yields CDR1 LGHNT and CDR2 FRNRAP. The DNA of the CDR3 is TGTGCTAGTGGTTTGGGCTTCTACGAGCAGTACTTC. Encoded protein: CASGLGFYEQYF. The variable domain in full, with the rest retrieved from reference TRBV12-5 and TRBJ2-7, is DARVTQTPRHKVTEMGQEVTMRCQPILGHNTVFWYRQTMMQGLELLAYFRNRAPLDDSGMPKDRFSAEMPDATLATLKIQPSEPRDSAVYFCASGLGFYEQYFGPGTRLTVT.

The chain combines TRBV18 with TRBJ1-2; 7 bases align to TRBD1. J was trimmed by 0 bases and V by 3 bases; bases with no gene match: 13. The CDR3 consists of 18 residues. Germline V CDR1 and CDR2: KGHSH, LQKENI. Written as DNA, the CDR3 is TGTGCCAGCTCACCCCAAGGACAGGCACGTCACCCTAACTATGGCTACACCTTC. It encodes CASSPQGQARHPNYGYTF. Variable domain in full (rest from reference TRBV18 and TRBJ1-2): NAGVMQNPRHLVRRRGQEARLRCSPMKGHSHVYWYRQLPEEGLKFMVYLQKENIIDESGMPKERFSAEFPKEGPSILRIQQVVRGDSAAYFCASSPQGQARHPNYGYTFGSGTRLTVV.

This clone was detected only a few times. V gene TRBV5-1 combines with J gene TRBJ1-6, with D uncertain. The CDR3 consists of 16 residues. CDR1 SGHRS and CDR2 YFSETQ come from the germline V gene. V lost 4 bases and J 10 bases, leaving 21 bases between the germline ends. CDR3 loop: CASSLGTAGVGSPLHF. The CDR3, as DNA: TGCGCCAGCAGCCTAGGTACGGCTGGGGTAGGATCACCCCTCCACTTT.

This chain connects TRBV5-1 to TRBJ2-1; 9 bases map to TRBD1. The length of the CDR3 is 14 residues. The junction had 0 bases not matched to a gene; V was cut back by 3 bases and J by 2 bases. Germline V gives CDR1 SGHRS, CDR2 YFSETQ. The CDR3 loop reads CASSWDRAYNEQFF. Written as DNA, the CDR3 is TGCGCCAGCAGCTGGGACAGGGCCTACAATGAGCAGTTCTTC.

The chain uses TRBV29-1 and TRBJ2-7; a weak D match, TRBD1 (6 bases). The CDR3 is 12 residues long. Germline-derived CDR1 and CDR2 are SQVTM and ANQGSEA. Between the trimmed V and J ends, which lost 4 bases and 3 bases, there was a span of 10 bases. Written as DNA, the CDR3 is TGCAGCGTTGCAATACAGGGCTACGAGCAGTACTTC. This codes for CSVAIQGYEQYF.

The V and J genes are TRBV9 and TRBJ1-2, with 7 bases that match TRBD1. Trimming took 4 bases from V and 8 from J; bases not matched to a gene: 17. Germline CDR1 reads SGDLS; CDR2 reads YYNGEE. CDR3 size: 16 residues. DNA for the CDR3: TGTGCCAGCAGCCAGGGGGGGGCAGGATCCTATGGAGGCTACACCTTC. Encoded protein: CASSQGGAGSYGGYTF.

The chain joins TRBV6-5 to TRBJ2-2, with 7 positions matching TRBD1. The CDR3 consists of 15 residues. Germline CDR1 MNHEY, CDR2 SVGAGI. V was clipped by 4 bases and J by 3 bases; unmatched bases: 5. This chain's CDR3 is CASSSTGWDTGELFF. In nucleotides, the CDR3 is TGTGCCAGCAGTTCGACAGGGTGGGACACCGGGGAGCTGTTTTTT.

The chain recombines TRBV6-5 with TRBJ1-2; 9 positions agree with TRBD1. From germline, CDR1 is MNHEY and CDR2 SVGAGI. This CDR3 has 13 amino acids. The V segment lost 7 bases and the J segment 5 bases; nucleotides outside the gene matches: 5. CDR3 region: CASTLGTGYGYTF. CDR3 DNA sequence: TGTGCCAGCACCCTAGGGACAGGGTATGGCTACACCTTC.

V is TRBV11-3 and J is TRBJ2-3; D is possibly TRBD1 (5 bases). The V gene lost 5 bases and the J gene lost 2 bases, with 5 bases spanning the gap. The CDR3 consists of 12 residues. From germline, CDR1 is SGHNT and CDR2 YENEEA. The CDR3 sequence: CASSGHTDTQYF. The CDR3, as DNA: TGTGCCAGCAGCGGACACACAGATACGCAGTATTTT.

The chain couples TRBV19 to TRBJ2-7, with D tentatively TRBD1 (5 bases). The CDR3 covers 14 residues. V was trimmed by 1 base and J by 12 bases, leaving 19 bases between them. Germline CDR1 and CDR2: LNHDA and SQIVND (reference sequence). The CDR3 DNA reads as TGTGCCAGTAGTATAGGCTTGGGTGGCAGGGTTTCGTACGTC. Protein sequence: CASSIGLGGRVSYV.

This clone appeared once. The V and J genes are TRBV7-2 and TRBJ1-1; no clear D gene. This CDR3 contains 13 residues. V lost 1 base and J 4 bases, leaving 7 bases between the germline ends. Germline assignment: CDR1 SGHTA and CDR2 FQGNSA. CDR3 in amino acids: CASSLGFGTEAFF. CDR3 in DNA: TGTGCCAGCAGCTTAGGCTTTGGCACTGAAGCTTTCTTT.

V usage is TRBV11-2 and J usage is TRBJ2-1; 11 bases are a match to TRBD2. This CDR3 is 17 amino acids long. Losses at the gene ends were 1 base for V and 2 bases for J; bases not matched to a gene: 4. Looked up from germline, CDR1 is SGHAT and CDR2 is FQNNGV. CDR3 region: CASSLGPGLAAYNEQFF. DNA of the CDR3: TGTGCCAGCAGCTTAGGTCCGGGACTAGCGGCCTACAATGAGCAGTTCTTC. The entire variable domain, with the rest obtained from reference TRBV11-2 and TRBJ2-1, is as follows: EAGVAQSPRYKIIEKRQSVAFWCNPISGHATLYWYQQILGQGPKLLIQFQNNGVVDDSQLPKDRFSAERLKGVDSTLKIQPAKLEDSAVYLCASSLGPGLAAYNEQFFGPGTRLTVL.

V and J are TRBV7-3 and TRBJ2-5; TRBD1 or TRBD2 may be the D gene (5 bases each). This CDR3 comprises 17 residues. V dropped 4 bases and J dropped 4 bases, with 22 bases sitting between them. Germline CDR1 SGHTA, CDR2 FQGTGA. DNA for the CDR3: TGTGCCAGCAGCTCCAACCGCCGGGACCGAGGAGGAGAGACCCAGTACTTC. Protein sequence: CASSSNRRDRGGETQYF.

The chain couples TRBV4-1 to TRBJ1-5, with D perhaps matching TRBD1 (5 bases). With 3 bases removed from V and 7 bases from J, the gap between germline ends came to 13 bases. CDR1 is MGHRA, CDR2 YSYEKL, per germline. The CDR3 is 14 amino acids. CDR3 nucleotides: TGCGCCAGCAGCCATGGAAGCGGGGGACAGCCCCAGCATTTT. As protein: CASSHGSGGQPQHF.

V gene TRBV18 combines with J gene TRBJ1-3; TRBD1 might be the D (5 bases). This CDR3 region has 16 residues. With 7 bases removed from V and 4 bases from J, the gap between germline ends came to 20 bases. Germline CDR1 and CDR2: KGHSH and LQKENI. The CDR3 here is CASFQGISALGNTIYF. CDR3 coding DNA: TGTGCCAGCTTCCAGGGAATTAGTGCGCTCGGAAACACCATATATTTT.